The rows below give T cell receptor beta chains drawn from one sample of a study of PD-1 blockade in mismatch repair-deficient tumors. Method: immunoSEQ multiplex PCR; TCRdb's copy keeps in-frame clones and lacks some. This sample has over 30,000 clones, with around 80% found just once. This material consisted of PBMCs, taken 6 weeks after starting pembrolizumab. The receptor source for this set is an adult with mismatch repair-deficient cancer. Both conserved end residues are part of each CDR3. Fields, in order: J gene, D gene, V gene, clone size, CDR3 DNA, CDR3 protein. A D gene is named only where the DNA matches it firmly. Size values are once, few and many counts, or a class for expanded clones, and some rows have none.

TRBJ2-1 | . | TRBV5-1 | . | TGCGCCAGCAGCCAGATCCCATCCTACAATGAGCAGTTCTTC | CASSQIPSYNEQFF
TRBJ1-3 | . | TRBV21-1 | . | TGTGCCAGCAGCGAGGAGGACAGGGGGGGATTAAACACCATATATTTT | CASSEEDRGGLNTIYF
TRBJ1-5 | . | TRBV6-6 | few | TGTGCCAGCAGCGCTGGACAGTACAATCAGCCCCAGCATTTT | CASSAGQYNQPQHF
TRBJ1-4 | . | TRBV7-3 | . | TGTGCCAGCAGCTTAGGGGGGTCAAGGGGAGAAAAACTGTTTTTT | CASSLGGSRGEKLFF
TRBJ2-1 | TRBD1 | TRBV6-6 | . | TGTGCCAGCAGCCTGACAGGGGGTCGAAACAATGAGCAGTTCTTC | CASSLTGGRNNEQFF
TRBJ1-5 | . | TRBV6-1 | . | TGTGCCAGCTTGACAGGTCCGTATAGCAATCAGCCCCAGCATTTT | CASLTGPYSNQPQHF
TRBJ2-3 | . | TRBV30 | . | TGTGCCTGCGGGAACACAGATACGCAGTATTTT | CACGNTDTQYF
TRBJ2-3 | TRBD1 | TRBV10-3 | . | TGTGCCATCAGTGAGTCGGAGTGGACAGGGAGCACAGATACGCAGTATTTT | CAISESEWTGSTDTQYF
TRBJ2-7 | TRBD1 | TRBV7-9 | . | TGTGCCAGCAGCCGAGAGGGGGCTTTCTACGAGCAGTACTTC | CASSREGAFYEQYF
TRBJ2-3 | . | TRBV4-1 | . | TGCGCCAGCAGCCTCCTGTTACAAGCAGATACGCAGTATTTT | CASSLLLQADTQYF
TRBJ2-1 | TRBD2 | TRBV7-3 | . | TGTGCCAGCAGCTCCCGAGTAGCGGGAGTGAATGAGCAGTTCTTC | CASSSRVAGVNEQFF
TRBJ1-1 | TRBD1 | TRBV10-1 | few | TGCGCCAGCAGTCCACGGACAGGGAAAACTGAAGCTTTCTTT | CASSPRTGKTEAFF
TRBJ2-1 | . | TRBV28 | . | TGTGCCAGCAGACTGACAGCTCATGAGCAGTTCTTC | CASRLTAHEQFF
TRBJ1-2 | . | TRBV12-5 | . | TGTGCTAGTGGCCGGAGTAAGACAGAAGATGGCTACACCTTC | CASGRSKTEDGYTF
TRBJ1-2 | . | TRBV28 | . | TGTGCCAGCAGTCCACAGATCTATGGCTACACCTTC | CASSPQIYGYTF
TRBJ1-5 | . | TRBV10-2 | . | TGCGCCAGCAGTGAGCAGACAGCGAATCAGCCCCAGCATTTT | CASSEQTANQPQHF
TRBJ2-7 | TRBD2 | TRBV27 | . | TGTGCCAGCAGTCCGGCTAGCGGGTTCGCCGAGCAGTACTTC | CASSPASGFAEQYF
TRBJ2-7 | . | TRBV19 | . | TGTGCCAGTAGTATGAGAGGGACACTCCCGGCCACCGAGCAGTACTTC | CASSMRGTLPATEQYF
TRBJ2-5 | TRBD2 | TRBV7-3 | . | TGTGCCAGCAGCTCAGGGAGGGAAGAGACCCAGTACTTC | CASSSGREETQYF
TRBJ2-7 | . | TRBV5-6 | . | TGTGCCAGCAGCTTGGGCAGGGACCAGGGAGGCGGGATTCCCTACGAGCAGTACTTC | CASSLGRDQGGGIPYEQYF
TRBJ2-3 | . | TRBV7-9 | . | TGTGCCAGCAGCTTGTCGGCAGGGGTTATTCGAGATACGCAGTATTTT | CASSLSAGVIRDTQYF
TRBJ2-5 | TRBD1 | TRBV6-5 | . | TGTGCCAGCAGTTACTGGACAGGGGGGTTAGAGACCCAGTACTTC | CASSYWTGGLETQYF
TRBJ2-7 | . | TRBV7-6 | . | TGTGCCAGCAGCTTCGCAGGTGCCTACGAGCAGTACTTC | CASSFAGAYEQYF
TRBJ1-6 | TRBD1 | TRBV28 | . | TGTGCCAGCAGCCTCGGGACAGTCAGTTATAATTCACCCCTCCACTTT | CASSLGTVSYNSPLHF
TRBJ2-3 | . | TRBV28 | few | TGTGCCAGCAGGGAACAGGGATATTTGCGCACAGATACGCAGTATTTT | CASREQGYLRTDTQYF
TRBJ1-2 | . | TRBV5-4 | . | TGTGCCAGCAGCCTAGGAGTTGGAGGCCTGACCTATGGCTACACCTTC | CASSLGVGGLTYGYTF
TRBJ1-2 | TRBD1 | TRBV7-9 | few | TGTGCCAGCAGCTTGGGACAGGGGCGGTATGGCTACACCTTC | CASSLGQGRYGYTF
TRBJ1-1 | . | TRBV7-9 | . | TGTGCCAGCAGCTTTCGGACAGATGAAGCTTTCTTT | CASSFRTDEAFF
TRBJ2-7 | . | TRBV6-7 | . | TGTGCCAGCAGTTACTCTGACGGTTCCTGGGTTCCGCTGGGACACTACGAGCAGTACTTC | CASSYSDGSWVPLGHYEQYF
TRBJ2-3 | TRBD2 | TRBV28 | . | TGTGCCAGCAGTTTCCCAACCCCGGGACTAGCGGGAGAGATCGCTAGCACAGATACGCAGTATTTT | CASSFPTPGLAGEIASTDTQYF
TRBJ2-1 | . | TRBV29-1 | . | TGCAGCGTCGAAGGGCAGGGCCTTTTGGAGCAGTTCTTC | CSVEGQGLLEQFF
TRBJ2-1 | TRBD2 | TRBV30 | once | TGTGCCTGGACCTATAGGACTAGCGGGGCCTCCTACAATGAGCAGTTCTTC | CAWTYRTSGASYNEQFF
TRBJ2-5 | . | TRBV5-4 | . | TGTGCCAGCAGCTTGGGGCCACAAGAGACCCAGTACTTC | CASSLGPQETQYF
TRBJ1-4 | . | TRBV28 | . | TGTGCCAGCTATGCCCGCGGCGGTGCAACTAATGAAAAACTGTTTTTT | CASYARGGATNEKLFF
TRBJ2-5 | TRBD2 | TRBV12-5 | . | TGTGCTAGTGGTTGGGGACTAGCGGGAGCAGAGACCCAGTACTTC | CASGWGLAGAETQYF
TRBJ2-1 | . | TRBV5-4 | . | TGTGCCAGCAGGGATGAAGAGAACTACTCCTACAATGAGCAGTTCTTC | CASRDEENYSYNEQFF
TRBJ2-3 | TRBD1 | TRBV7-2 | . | TGTGCCAGCAGCTATACAGGGGGTTCATACTCCGATACGCAGTATTTT | CASSYTGGSYSDTQYF
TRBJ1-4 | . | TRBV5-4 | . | TGTGCCAGCAGCTCCGGCAGGACACGGAATGAAAAACTGTTTTTT | CASSSGRTRNEKLFF
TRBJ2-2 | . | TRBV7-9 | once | TGTGCCAGCAGCCCGCGGGAGAACACCGGGGAGCTGTTTTTT | CASSPRENTGELFF
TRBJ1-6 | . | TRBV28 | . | TGTGCCAGCACGAGGATTTGGAGCGGTTCACCCCTCCACTTT | CASTRIWSGSPLHF
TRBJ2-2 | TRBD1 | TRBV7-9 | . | TGTGCCAGCAGCGGGGACAGGGGTTCCACCGGGGAGCTGTTTTTT | CASSGDRGSTGELFF
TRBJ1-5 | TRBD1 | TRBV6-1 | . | TGTGCCAGCAGCGGTCAGGGGGGAGTCAATCAGCCCCAGCATTTT | CASSGQGGVNQPQHF
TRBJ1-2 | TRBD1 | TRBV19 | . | TGTGCCAGTAGTACTCCAGGGGGCGGCTATGGCTACACCTTC | CASSTPGGGYGYTF
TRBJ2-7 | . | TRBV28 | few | TGTGCCAGCAGGGGCGGGCAGGCTCGGTACGAGCAGTACTTC | CASRGGQARYEQYF
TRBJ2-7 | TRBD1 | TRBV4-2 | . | TGTGCCAGCAGCCAGTCCGGGACAGTTGGGTCCTACGAGCAGTACTTC | CASSQSGTVGSYEQYF
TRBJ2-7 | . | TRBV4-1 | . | TGCGCCAGCAGCCAAGGGCAAGCGTTGAACTCCTACGAGCAGTACTTC | CASSQGQALNSYEQYF
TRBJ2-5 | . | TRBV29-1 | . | TGCAGCGTTGAGGATTTCGGGACATTACTCCAAGAGACCCAGTACTTC | CSVEDFGTLLQETQYF
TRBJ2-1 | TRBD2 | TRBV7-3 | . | TGTGCCAGCAGCCCCGACCAGGGTAGCGGGACCTACAATGAGCAGTTCTTC | CASSPDQGSGTYNEQFF
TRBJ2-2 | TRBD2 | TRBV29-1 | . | TGCAGCGTTGCCAACCACCCTAGCGGGAGGGCCAGTCGGGAGCTGTTTTTT | CSVANHPSGRASRELFF
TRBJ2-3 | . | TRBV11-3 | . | TGTGCCAGCAGCTTGGGTGAGGGCACAGATACGCAGTATTTT | CASSLGEGTDTQYF
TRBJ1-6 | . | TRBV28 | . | TGTGCCAGCAGGGGCAGGGATCCCGCCTATAATTCACCCCTCCACTTT | CASRGRDPAYNSPLHF
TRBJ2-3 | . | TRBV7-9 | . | TGTGCCAGCAGCTTAGCGTCGGGGGGCCTGGATACGCAGTATTTT | CASSLASGGLDTQYF
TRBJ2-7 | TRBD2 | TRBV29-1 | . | TGCAGCGTTGAAGAAGGTCGTCTAGCGGGAGGTTACGAGCAGTACTTC | CSVEEGRLAGGYEQYF
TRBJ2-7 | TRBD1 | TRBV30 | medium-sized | TGTGCCTGGAGTGAGGGGGCCGCGAGCTCCTACGAGCAGTACTTC | CAWSEGAASSYEQYF
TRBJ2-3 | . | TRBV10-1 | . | TGCGCCAGCAGAGAACAGGGTACAGATACGCAGTATTTT | CASREQGTDTQYF